This TCR beta chain was obtained from a study of spatial heterogeneity in lung cancer. About the research overall: Consistent detection of more beta-chain than alpha-chain sequences was observed. Whole-study findings and limits: At resection, ubiquitous expanded tumor TCRs appeared in blood more than at follow-up.

TCRdb analysed the 5' RACE reads with MiXCR anew, one entry per CDR3 protein. The data show about 38,000 distinct CDR3 sequences, approximately 5.5% seen once. Indicated time point: sample taken at primary tumor resection. Material for sequencing was whole RNA from tumor, nontumor lung or frozen PBMC, left unsorted. Samples were obtained from roughly 65 donors, all untreated early-stage non-small cell lung cancer patients. A word on this clonotype: The antigen remains undetermined.

The sequences come from PBMCs, collected at surgery. This receptor was identified in a male donor with early-stage non-small cell lung cancer.

The CDR3: CSALRPGGSGNTIYF. The DNA of the CDR3 is TGCAGTGCTCTACGGCCAGGCGGGTCTGGAAACACCATATATTTT. The J gene is TRBJ1-3, the V gene TRBV20-1; D is uncertain. The V end lost 5 bases, the J end lost 1 base, and 15 bases lay between the germline ends. The germline V gene encodes CDR1 DFQATT and CDR2 SNEGSKA (reference sequence). The CDR3 length is 15 residues.